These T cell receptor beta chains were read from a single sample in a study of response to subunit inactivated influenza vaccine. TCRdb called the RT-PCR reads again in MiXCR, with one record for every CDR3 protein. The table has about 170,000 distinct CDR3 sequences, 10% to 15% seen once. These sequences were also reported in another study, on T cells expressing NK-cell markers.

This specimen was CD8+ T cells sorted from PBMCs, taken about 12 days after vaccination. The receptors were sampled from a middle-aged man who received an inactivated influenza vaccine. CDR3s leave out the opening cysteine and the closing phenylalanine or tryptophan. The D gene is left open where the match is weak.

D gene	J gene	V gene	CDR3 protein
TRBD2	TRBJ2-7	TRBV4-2	ASSQVRGTSYEQY
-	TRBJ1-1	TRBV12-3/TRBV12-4	ASSEGPTEAF
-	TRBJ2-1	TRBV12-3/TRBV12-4	ASSAEGPQF
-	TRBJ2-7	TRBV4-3	ASSQESRFSYEQY
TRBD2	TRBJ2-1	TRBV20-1	SANQVAGVIDEQF
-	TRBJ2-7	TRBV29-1	SVEVVSSYEQY
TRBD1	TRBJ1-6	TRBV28	ASSSPPGTGFSPLH
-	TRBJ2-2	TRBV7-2	ASSLGGMAGELF
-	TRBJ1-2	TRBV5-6	ASSLERPEGYT
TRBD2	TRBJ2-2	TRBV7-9	ASSVSGGDIGELF
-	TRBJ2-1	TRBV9	ASSVPIGGGPGYNEQF
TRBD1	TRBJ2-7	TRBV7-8	ASSPRGQGNYEQY
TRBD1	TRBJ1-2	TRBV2	ASSPSGGPHYGYT
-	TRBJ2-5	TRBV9	ASSDPGFQGETQY
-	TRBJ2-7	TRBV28	ASSPRMSYEQY
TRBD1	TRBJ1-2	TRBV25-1	ASRGQDRNYGYT
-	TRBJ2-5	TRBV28	ASSFDRGQTQY
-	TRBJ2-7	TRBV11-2	ASSLAVGDYEQY
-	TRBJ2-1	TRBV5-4	ASSGGNYNEQF
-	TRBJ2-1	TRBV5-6	ASSFRLAPYNEQF
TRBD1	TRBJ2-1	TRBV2	ASSGTETYNEQF
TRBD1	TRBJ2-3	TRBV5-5	ASSLRPTGPDTQY
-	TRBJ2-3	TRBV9	ASNHPGQGPVVGADTQY
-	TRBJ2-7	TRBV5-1	ASSIRDPGSEQY
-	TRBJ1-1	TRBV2	ASSDWSGGGLAF
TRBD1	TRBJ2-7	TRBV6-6	ASSADRVEQY
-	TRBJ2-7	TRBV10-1	ASSDGGEQY
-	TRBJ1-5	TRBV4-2	ASSQERDSNQPQH
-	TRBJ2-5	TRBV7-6	ASSLEAAIQETQY
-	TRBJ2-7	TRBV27	ASSLYQSPQGQY
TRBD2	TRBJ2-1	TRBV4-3	ASSQVLAVSNEQF
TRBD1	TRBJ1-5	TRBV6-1	ASGTVLNQPQH
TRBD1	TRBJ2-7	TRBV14	ASSQGAGDSYEQY
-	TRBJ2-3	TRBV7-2	ASSLGRGGADTQY
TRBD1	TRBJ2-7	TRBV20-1	SASSGGQEDEQY
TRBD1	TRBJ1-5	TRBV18	ASSTADRGPGNQPQH
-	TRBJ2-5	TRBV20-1	SAGDPVGALRGTQY
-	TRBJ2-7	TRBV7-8	ASSWKEGNFYEQY